The subject of this entry is one T cell receptor (beta chain). The data belong to a study of blood T cell repertoires in COVID-19. At the level of the study: T cells, B-cell-depleted T cells, or PBMCs supplied cDNA or gDNA.

The authors' processing: Estimation of nucleated cell counts relied on the amplification of reference gene primers. Using immunoSEQ multiplex PCR, the repertoire was profiled, and TCRdb retains in-frame clones only, with some absent. V, J and clone size reflect that table, while D and trimming were determined from the DNA. Here the sample spans around 200,000 clones, more than 75% being singletons. The germline V gene encodes CDR1 LGHNA and CDR2 YNFKEQ. V shed 1 base and J shed 2 bases, with 13 bases lying between them. This CDR3 has 16 residues. The chain links TRBV4-2 to TRBJ2-3; D is undetermined. The sample consisted of peripheral blood. The sequence came from a woman in her thirties or forties with COVID-19, enrolled during active disease. The CDR3 region has the DNA TGTGCCAGCAGCCAAGGGATAATGAGCGACACAGATACGCAGTATTTT. Its translation: CASSQGIMSDTDTQYF.